The 26 T cell receptor beta chains below come from one sample, sequenced in a study of early T cells in non-severe SARS-CoV-2 infection. TCRdb recomputed calls from the 5' RACE reads with MiXCR, one row per CDR3 protein. The data show around 52,000 distinct CDR3 sequences, approximately 10% seen once. The sample consisted of whole blood. The receptors come from an adult who was a healthcare worker with PCR-confirmed SARS-CoV-2 infection or an uninfected control (not recorded which).

The chain links TRBV10-1 to TRBJ2-4, with 8 bases lining up with TRBD2. Germline lookup yields CDR1 WNHNN and CDR2 SYGVQD (reference sequence). V was pared by 3 bases and J by 14 bases, with 12 bases of the junction left unmatched. This CDR3 region has 14 residues. The CDR3 protein is CASSDGVGGSGKYF. In nucleotides, the CDR3 is TGCGCCAGCAGTGACGGGGTGGGAGGTAGCGGGAAGTACTTC.

This clonotype was observed many times. The rearrangement uses TRBV27 and TRBJ2-7, with 10 nucleotides matching TRBD2. Germline lookup yields CDR1 MNHEY and CDR2 SMNVEV (reference sequence). The CDR3 runs to 15 residues. J lost 3 bases, V lost 4 bases, and 6 bases had no gene match. CDR3 sequence: CASSSLLAGLYEQYF. The CDR3 DNA reads as TGTGCCAGCAGTTCCTTACTAGCGGGGCTCTACGAGCAGTACTTC.

The table lists this clonotype with a few counts. The chain uses TRBV2 and TRBJ1-2; D is ambiguous. CDR3 size: 16 residues. CDR1 SNHLY and CDR2 FYNNEI come from the germline V gene. Trimming shortened V by 1 base and J by 0 bases, and 12 bases separated the two germline ends. The chain's CDR3 is CASSEEAGVANYGYTF. The CDR3 DNA sequence: TGTGCCAGCAGTGAAGAGGCAGGCGTAGCTAACTATGGCTACACCTTC.

The V and J genes are TRBV2 and TRBJ2-7; no clear D. Trimming took off 5 bases at V and 6 bases at J, with 11 bases between the two ends. The germline V gene has CDR1 SNHLY and CDR2 FYNNEI. The CDR3 length is 12 residues. CDR3 DNA: TGTGCCAGCAGTAAGGAATTGGGCGAGCAGTACTTC. Its translation: CASSKELGEQYF.

V gene TRBV20-1 combines with J gene TRBJ2-1; 9 nucleotides match TRBD2. J lost 6 bases, V lost 6 bases, and 9 bases had no gene match. The CDR3 contains 14 residues. Germline CDR1 reads DFQATT; CDR2 reads SNEGSKA (reference sequence). The CDR3 reads CSANLAGPGNEQFF. CDR3 nucleotides: TGCAGTGCGAATCTAGCGGGACCGGGCAATGAGCAGTTCTTC.

This clonotype has just a few counts. The chain uses TRBV11-2 and TRBJ2-3; possible D gene TRBD2, 5 bases. Germline V gene data show CDR1 as SGHAT and CDR2 as FQNNGV. The V end was cut by 5 bases, the J end by 4 bases, with 13 bases between. The CDR3 consists of 14 residues. CDR3 DNA: TGTGCCAGCAGCAAAACCTTGCGGGCAGATACGCAGTATTTT. Its translation is CASSKTLRADTQYF.

This clonotype was seen a handful of times. V gene TRBV4-2 combines with J gene TRBJ2-7; TRBD2 agrees at 9 bases. Germline lookup yields CDR1 LGHNA and CDR2 YNFKEQ. This CDR3 spans 16 amino acids. V lost 5 bases, J lost 4 bases, and 12 bases stayed unmatched. The CDR3 here is CASSSRAGGIQYEQYF. The CDR3 DNA is TGTGCCAGCAGCTCCCGGGCGGGGGGGATCCAGTACGAGCAGTACTTC.

The CDR3 region has the DNA TGCGCCAGCAGCACTGGACGGGACTCTGGAAACACCATATATTTT. The encoded protein is CASSTGRDSGNTIYF. This chain links TRBV5-1 with TRBJ1-3, with D unresolved. There are 15 residues in the CDR3. Germline V gives CDR1 SGHRS, CDR2 YFSETQ. Trimming removed 4 bases from V and 0 bases from J, with 11 bases in between.

This clonotype was counted only a few times. The chain is built from TRBV7-9 and TRBJ1-6, with TRBD1 identical over 9 bases. Germline CDR1 SEHNR, CDR2 FQNEAQ (reference sequence). The length of the CDR3 is 17 residues. V trimming: 5 bases; J trimming: 1 base; junction bases outside the gene matches: 6. CDR3 protein: CASSVTGGFSYNSPLHF. CDR3 bases: TGTGCCAGCAGCGTGACAGGGGGATTTTCCTATAATTCACCCCTCCACTTT.

V is TRBV5-1 and J is TRBJ2-1, with a possible D match to TRBD2 (5 bases). Germline CDR1 and CDR2: SGHRS and YFSETQ. Deletions cut 0 bases from V and 0 bases from J, with 10 bases between. The CDR3 totals 16 residues. The CDR3 DNA reads TGCGCCAGCAGCTTGGACGGGAATCCCTCCTACAATGAGCAGTTCTTC. This gives the protein CASSLDGNPSYNEQFF.

The table lists this clonotype with a few counts. The V call is TRBV27, the J call TRBJ2-3; 8 nucleotides line up with TRBD1. The CDR3 length is 13 residues. Trimming removed 4 bases from V and 3 bases from J; junction bases left unmatched: 0. CDR1 MNHEY and CDR2 SMNVEV come from the germline V gene (reference sequence). For the CDR3, the DNA is TGTGCCAGCAGTTACAGGGGGACAGATACGCAGTATTTT. It yields the protein CASSYRGTDTQYF.

The chain combines TRBV7-8 with TRBJ1-4; D is perhaps TRBD1 (6 bases). Trimming removed 3 bases at V and 4 bases at J, with 9 bases between. CDR3 length: 14 amino acids. Germline-derived CDR1 and CDR2 are SGHVS and FQNEAQ. CDR3 region: CASSFLDSNEKLFF. The CDR3 nucleotides read TGTGCCAGCAGCTTCCTGGACAGTAATGAAAAACTGTTTTTT.

In this sample, this clonotype turned up many times. J is TRBJ2-1 and V is TRBV2; 13 nucleotides match TRBD2. The V segment lost 5 bases and the J segment 7 bases; nucleotides outside the gene matches: 2. The germline V gene encodes CDR1 SNHLY and CDR2 FYNNEI. This CDR3 region has 14 residues. CDR3 nucleotide sequence: TGTGCCAGCAGTCTGGGACTAGCGGGGAATGAGCAGTTCTTC. It specifies CASSLGLAGNEQFF.

In the case of this clonotype: One end of the junction varies from germline; a read error may be responsible. V and J are TRBV4-2 and TRBJ2-1; possible D gene TRBD1, 5 bases. The length of the CDR3 is 16 residues. Per germline, CDR1 LGHNA and CDR2 YNFKEQ. The CDR3 here is CTSSRSRAGHYNEQFF. The CDR3 DNA is TGTACCAGCAGCCGGAGCAGGGCTGGGCACTACAATGAGCAGTTCTTC.

This clonotype showed up just a few times. The chain employs TRBV19 and TRBJ2-2; TRBD1 matches 11 bases. The CDR3 has 17 amino acids. Germline V gene sequence: CDR1 LNHDA, CDR2 SQIVND (reference sequence). V gave up 5 bases and J gave up 6 bases; unmatched junction bases: 11. For the CDR3, the DNA is TGTGCCAGTAGTCTCAGAACGGACAGGGGGCGCCCCGGGGAGCTGTTTTTT. This codes for CASSLRTDRGRPGELFF.

Ten or more counts support this clonotype. The chain recombines TRBV27 with TRBJ2-5, with D uncertain. The CDR3 has 14 residues. Germline values: CDR1 MNHEY, CDR2 SMNVEV (reference sequence). The V gene lost 4 bases and the J gene lost 5 bases, with 14 bases spanning the gap. CDR3 residues: CASSSDPNGETQYF. The CDR3 DNA reads TGTGCCAGCAGTTCCGACCCTAACGGGGAGACCCAGTACTTC.

This clonotype has just a few counts. The rearrangement uses TRBV6-2 or TRBV6-3 and TRBJ1-4; 7 bases fit TRBD1. Germline CDR1 MNHEY, CDR2 SVGEGT. The CDR3 runs to 15 residues. The junction had 6 bases not matched to a gene; V was cut back by 8 bases and J by 0 bases. CDR3 loop: CASATGDATNEKLFF. DNA for the CDR3: TGTGCCAGCGCAACAGGGGATGCAACTAATGAAAAACTGTTTTTT.

The V call is TRBV5-1, the J call TRBJ2-3; 10 bases agree with TRBD1. The J segment lost 2 bases and the V segment lost 6 bases, leaving 6 bases of the junction unmatched. CDR1 is SGHRS, CDR2 YFSETQ, per germline. This CDR3 has 15 residues. The CDR3, as DNA: TGCGCCAGCACCAGGGACAGGGGATCCACAGATACGCAGTATTTT. Translating gives CASTRDRGSTDTQYF.

The J gene is TRBJ2-1, the V gene TRBV7-9; TRBD1 might be the D (7 bases). The V end lost 4 bases, the J end lost 11 bases, and 21 bases lay between the germline ends. This CDR3 contains 15 residues. CDR1 and CDR2 (germline): SEHNR, FQNEAQ (reference sequence). The CDR3 DNA follows: TGTGCCAGCAGCTCCCGACAGGGTGAACGGGGGCAGCAGTTCTTC. It codes for CASSSRQGERGQQFF.

The gene calls are TRBV18 and TRBJ2-5; D is unclear. V was shortened by 10 bases and J by 2 bases, with 14 bases between the two germline ends. Per the germline V gene, CDR1 is KGHSH and CDR2 is LQKENI. The length of the CDR3 is 13 residues. CDR3 in amino acids: CATSSPSQETQYF. CDR3 DNA sequence: TGTGCCACCTCTTCCCCCAGTCAAGAGACCCAGTACTTC.

This clonotype was picked up many times. The gene calls are TRBV7-2 and TRBJ2-2; D tentatively reads TRBD1 or TRBD2 (6 bases each). The CDR3 contains 15 residues. Germline CDR1 SGHTA, CDR2 FQGNSA. V lost 5 bases, J lost 5 bases, and 15 bases lay in between. The CDR3 protein is CASSPSRGRTGELFF. The CDR3 DNA follows: TGTGCCAGCAGCCCGAGTAGGGGGAGGACCGGGGAGCTGTTTTTT. Filled out from reference TRBV7-2 and TRBJ2-2, the complete variable domain reads GAGVSQSPSNKVTEKGKDVELRCDPISGHTALYWYRQSLGQGLEFLIYFQGNSAPDKSGLPSDRFSAERTGGSVSTLTIQRTQQEDSAVYLCASSPSRGRTGELFFGEGSRLTVL.

This clonotype came up a few times. This rearrangement joins TRBV19 to TRBJ2-2; the D gene is possibly TRBD2 (6 bases). The CDR3 is 16 amino acids. V gave up 7 bases and J gave up 3 bases, with 18 bases separating them. The germline CDR1 and CDR2 sequences are LNHDA and SQIVND (reference sequence). CDR3 protein: CASNQLGGGYTGELFF. The CDR3 DNA reads TGTGCCAGTAACCAACTCGGGGGAGGATACACCGGGGAGCTGTTTTTT.

This sequence joins TRBV18 and TRBJ2-2; no reliable D call. Germline V CDR1 and CDR2: KGHSH, LQKENI. With 0 bases removed from V and 0 bases from J, the gap between germline ends came to 2 bases. There are 14 residues in the CDR3. In nucleotides, the CDR3 is TGTGCCAGCTCACCACCCTCGAACACCGGGGAGCTGTTTTTT. Amino acids: CASSPPSNTGELFF.

This clonotype has more than one count but fewer than ten. The chain links TRBV7-2 to TRBJ2-7; TRBD2 is a possible D gene (6 bases). Germline CDR1 is SGHTA and CDR2 is FQGNSA. V lost 3 bases and J 7 bases, leaving 13 bases between the germline ends. This CDR3 is built from 13 residues. The CDR3 reads CASSLRRAQEQYF. Written as DNA, the CDR3 is TGTGCCAGCAGCTTGCGGAGGGCCCAAGAGCAGTACTTC.

This chain joins TRBV28 and TRBJ1-5, with D possibly TRBD1 on 5 matching bases. The germline V and J ends were trimmed by 5 bases and 9 bases, with 20 bases remaining between them. The germline CDR1 and CDR2 sequences are MDHEN and SYDVKM. The CDR3 consists of 15 residues. The CDR3 region has the DNA TGTGCCAGCAGTGCGGGACCTTTTTTCGAGGGGCCCCAGCATTTT. Its protein is CASSAGPFFEGPQHF.

The chain links TRBV30 to TRBJ2-3; 8 bases are a match to TRBD1. The CDR3 covers 14 residues. From germline, CDR1 is GTSNPN and CDR2 SVGIG (reference sequence). V trimming: 3 bases; J trimming: 2 bases; junction bases outside the gene matches: 4. CDR3 residues: CAWRRDRHTDTQYF. The CDR3 DNA follows: TGTGCCTGGAGGCGGGACAGGCACACAGATACGCAGTATTTT.